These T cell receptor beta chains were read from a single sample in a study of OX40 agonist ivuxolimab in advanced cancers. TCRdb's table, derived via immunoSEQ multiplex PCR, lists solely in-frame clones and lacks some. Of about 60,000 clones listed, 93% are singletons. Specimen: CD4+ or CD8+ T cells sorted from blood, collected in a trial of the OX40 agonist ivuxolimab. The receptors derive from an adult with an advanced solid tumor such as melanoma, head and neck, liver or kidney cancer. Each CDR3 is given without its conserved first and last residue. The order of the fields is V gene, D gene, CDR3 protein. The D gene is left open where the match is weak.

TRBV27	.	ASSLRGASNEKLF
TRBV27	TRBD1	ASSTLGQGRNEQF
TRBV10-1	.	ASSGTASTDTQY
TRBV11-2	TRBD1	ASSFTRGHEQY
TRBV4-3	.	ASSQVWATEGNTIY
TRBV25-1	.	ASIGRPNQPQH
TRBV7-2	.	ASSLAGGRIYEQY
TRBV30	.	AWSSGGSYEQY
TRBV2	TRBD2	ASSISSGSTSYEQY
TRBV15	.	ATSSDYETDTQY
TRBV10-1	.	ASSEGSSYNEQF
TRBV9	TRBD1	ASSSRQGARSYEQY
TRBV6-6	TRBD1	ASSPRGPGANVLT
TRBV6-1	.	ASSELVIGSNSGGYT
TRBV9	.	ACSLAAKTYEQY
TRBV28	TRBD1	ASSSRDRVTEAF
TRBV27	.	ASTRGGEEKDTQY
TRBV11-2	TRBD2	ASSLDGAGAGGEQF
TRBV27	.	ASGSGWETQY
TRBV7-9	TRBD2	ASSQDPPSTSGYEQY
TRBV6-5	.	ASSEVGRN
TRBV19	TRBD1	ASLDRGRAGELF
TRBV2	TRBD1	ASSMGRGTPNSPLH
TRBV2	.	ASSWTVGGNNQPQH
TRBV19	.	ASFLNTEAF
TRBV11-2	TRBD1	ASSLGQGAADTQY
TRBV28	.	ASTTPLLAANYNEQF
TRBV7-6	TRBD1	ASSLAPIDRGEEKLF
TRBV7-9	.	ASSLTDGETNYGYT
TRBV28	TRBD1	ASSRSYRGSNQPQH
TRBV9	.	ASSVGSRNEQF
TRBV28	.	ASSSLKIDGNGYT
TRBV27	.	ASAWTKVPQPQH
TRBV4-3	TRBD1	ASSQDLSWAGGEQY
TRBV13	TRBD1	ASSFPGQTYEQY
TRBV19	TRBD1	ASSPRGTGVNNEQF
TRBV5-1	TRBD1	ASSPTGPHEQY
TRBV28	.	ASRAGGDEKLF
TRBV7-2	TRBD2	ASSPGLAAYEQY
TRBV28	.	ASSLLSGTTYEQY
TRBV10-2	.	ASSENGYTDTQY
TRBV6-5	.	ASSSGVIYEQY
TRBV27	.	ASRYGGEQY